This paragraph covers one T cell receptor (beta chain) sequence. This clonotype turned up a few times. The clone's antigen remains unknown. No much larger clone exists at a distance of one base, and base qualities are not known. This sample was taken from a study of patients and donors after allogeneic stem cell transplantation (dated by TCRdb to 2020 to 2021). The library was built by means of RT-PCR. The sample was run on a NextSeq 550. Through fastp at Q25 and MiXCR, TCRdb rebuilt clones from the public reads, retaining in-frame beta chains. Rows merge per CDR3 protein into single entries with the most common DNA and genes. The sample table lists hundreds of thousands of distinct CDR3 sequences, roughly 17% of them with a count of one. Clones ranked in the top ten supply over 6% of the sample. Inclusive of the bounding cysteine and phenylalanine, the CDR3 is 13 residues long. Only the CDR3 DNA is retained, 39 bases long and in frame from the first base. The germline V gene specifies SGHRS as CDR1 and YFSETQ as CDR2. V is pared back by 4 bases and J by 5 bases, with 10 bases lying between the germline termini.

The chain was built from TRBV5-1 and TRBJ2-1; no D gene can be assigned with confidence. The sequence was obtained from a human donor who was either an allogeneic HSCT recipient or a stem cell or donor lymphocyte infusion donor (not recorded which). It is not recorded whose cells these are; they may come from a transplant donor. Source material: blood, either unsorted or a sorted T cell fraction (not recorded which). The DNA sequence is TGCGCCAGCAGCACCCGGACGAACAATGAGCAGTTCTTC. This is translated as CASSTRTNNEQFF.